The present entry profiles one T cell receptor beta chain with its context. Its target is unknown. This sample is part of a study of post-analysis software for immune sequencing data. Across the whole study: Multiple sclerosis in the patients followed relapsing-remitting, secondary progressive and progressive-relapsing courses. Points from the study as a whole: When patients were compared with controls, four or five TRBV segments were more frequent, TRBV5-6, TRBV5-1 and TRBV20-1 among them.

Every TCR beta cDNA library bore unique molecular identifiers. T cells, about 0.9 to 10 million of them, yielded 500,000 or so cDNA molecules. Via MiXCR, TCRdb re-called the PCR reads, giving one row per CDR3 protein. The sample holds 650,000 to 850,000 distinct CDR3 sequences; roughly half are singletons and the top ten take approximately 4.2%. In germline, CDR1 is SEHNR, CDR2 FQNEAQ (reference sequence). CDR3 length equals 16 residues. The chain couples TRBV7-9 to TRBJ2-5, with 11 bases aligning to TRBD2. The J call may be in error: the DNA end matches TRBJ2-7 better. Sequencing was carried out using blood. This TCR derives from a girl aged 10 to 17 with multiple sclerosis. CDR3 amino acids: CASSLVLTSGRYEQYF. CDR3 coding DNA: TGTGCCAGCAGCTTAGTCTTAACTAGCGGGAGATACGAGCAGTACTTC.